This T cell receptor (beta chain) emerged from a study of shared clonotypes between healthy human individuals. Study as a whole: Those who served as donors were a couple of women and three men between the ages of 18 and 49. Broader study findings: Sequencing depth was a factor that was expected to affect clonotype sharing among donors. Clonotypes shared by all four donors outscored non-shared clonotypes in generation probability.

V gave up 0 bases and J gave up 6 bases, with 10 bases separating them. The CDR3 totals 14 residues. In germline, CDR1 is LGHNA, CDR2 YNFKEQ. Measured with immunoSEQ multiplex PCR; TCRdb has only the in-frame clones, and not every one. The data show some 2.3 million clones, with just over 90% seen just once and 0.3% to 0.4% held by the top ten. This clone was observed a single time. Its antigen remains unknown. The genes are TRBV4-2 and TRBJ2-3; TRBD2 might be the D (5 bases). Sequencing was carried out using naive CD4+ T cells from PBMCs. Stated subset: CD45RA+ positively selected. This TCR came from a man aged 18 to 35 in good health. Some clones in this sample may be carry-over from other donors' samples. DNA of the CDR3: TGTGCCAGCAGCCAAGATAAAGGACTCGATACGCAGTATTTT. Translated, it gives CASSQDKGLDTQYF.